Listed here are 9 T cell receptor beta chains from one sample, sequenced in a study of cytomegalovirus exposure and HLA in healthy donors (dated by TCRdb to 2015 to 2018). The method behind the library was the immunoSEQ multiplex PCR assay. A mixture of 60 forward primers for TCR Vbeta segments and 13 reverse primers for TCR Jbeta segments was used in the multiplex PCR. The table was pulled from immuneACCESS by TCRdb, which kept in-frame rearrangements only. Such tables lose some clones; where checked, under half of the loss comes from unresolved V genes, and the rest has no known cause. The sample table shows 150,000 to 200,000 clones, and 60% to 80% are seen once. The biggest ten clones account for 2% to 3% of the sample. Source material: PBMCs. The receptors stem from a woman aged 35 to 49 in good health and CMV-seropositive.

V is TRBV28 and J is TRBJ1-5; possibly TRBD1 for D (6 bases). This CDR3 contains 14 residues. Trimming cost V 3 bases and J 6 bases, with 12 bases left between them. CDR1 MDHEN and CDR2 SYDVKM come from the germline V gene. The CDR3 DNA follows: TGTGCCAGCAGTTTTCAGGGGAGTGGTCAGCCCCAGCATTTT. This encodes CASSFQGSGQPQHF.

The CDR3 sequence is CASSLELDYEQYF. As DNA, the CDR3 is TGTGCCAGCAGCTTGGAACTAGACTACGAGCAGTACTTC. The chain combines TRBV5-5 with TRBJ2-5; a weak D match, TRBD2 (5 bases). With the DNA end fitting TRBJ2-7 better, the J assignment may be wrong. Germline CDR1 reads SGHKS; CDR2 reads YYEKEE (reference sequence). The CDR3 covers 13 residues.

The V call is TRBV5-1, the J call TRBJ1-2, with 7 bases matching TRBD1. The CDR3 covers 14 residues. V dropped 0 bases and J dropped 8; count of bases not matched to a gene: 7. The germline V gene encodes CDR1 SGHRS and CDR2 YFSETQ. CDR3 region: CASSLARGYTGYTF. CDR3 nucleotides: TGCGCCAGCAGCTTGGCCAGGGGGTATACGGGCTACACCTTC.

This chain links TRBV18 with TRBJ1-1, with 8 nucleotides matching TRBD1. Trimming cost V 3 bases and J 1 base; bases outside gene matches: 1. CDR1 KGHSH and CDR2 LQKENI come from the germline V gene. The CDR3 totals 14 residues. DNA for the CDR3: TGTGCCAGCTCACCGGACAGGGCGAACACTGAAGCTTTCTTT. Translated: CASSPDRANTEAFF. The complete variable domain, with remaining parts taken from reference TRBV18 and TRBJ1-1, reads NAGVMQNPRHLVRRRGQEARLRCSPMKGHSHVYWYRQLPEEGLKFMVYLQKENIIDESGMPKERFSAEFPKEGPSILRIQQVVRGDSAAYFCASSPDRANTEAFFGQGTRLTVV.

This chain links TRBV9 with TRBJ2-4; TRBD2 matches at 13 bases. The CDR3 spans 17 residues. V was pared by 4 bases and J by 3 bases, with 7 bases of the junction left unmatched. CDR1 is SGDLS, CDR2 YYNGEE, per germline. The CDR3 DNA reads TGTGCCAGCAGCCCCGGACTAGCGGGAGTTGTCAAAAACATTCAGTACTTC. Encoded protein: CASSPGLAGVVKNIQYF.

As concerns this clone: An end of the junction differs from the germline gene, which may be a read error. The J gene is TRBJ1-2, the V gene TRBV7-2, with D perhaps TRBD1 (6 bases). Germline lookup yields CDR1 SGHTA and CDR2 FQGNSA. CDR3 size: 12 residues. The CDR3 sequence is CASSLEWQGPNF. For the CDR3, the DNA is TGTGCCAGCAGCTTAGAGTGGCAGGGGCCCAACTTC.

The chain links TRBV10-1 to TRBJ2-7, with TRBD1 matching 7 bases. Germline loops: CDR1 WNHNN, CDR2 SYGVQD (reference sequence). The J segment lost 7 bases and the V segment lost 3 bases, leaving 15 bases of the junction unmatched. This CDR3 contains 16 residues. In DNA form, the CDR3 reads TGCGCCAGCAGTGACGTGGACAGGTCATCGGTTAAGGAGCAGTACTTC. This translates into CASSDVDRSSVKEQYF.

The J gene is TRBJ2-1, the V gene TRBV28; 9 bases match TRBD2. The CDR3 consists of 14 residues. The V gene end was trimmed by 7 bases and the J gene end by 3 bases; junction bases not matched to a gene: 4. The V gene's germline CDR1 is MDHEN and CDR2 SYDVKM. The CDR3 coding sequence is TGTGCCAGCACGGGAGCGGGGGGCTACAATGAGCAGTTCTTC. This sequence encodes CASTGAGGYNEQFF.

This chain links TRBV4-1 with TRBJ2-7, with a weak D call TRBD2 (6 bases). The germline gives CDR1 MGHRA, CDR2 YSYEKL. V lost 3 bases, J lost 0 bases, and 15 bases lay in between. The CDR3 contains 16 residues. The CDR3 DNA follows: TGCGCCAGCAGCCAGTATAGTGGCGGGACCTCCTACGAGCAGTACTTC. Protein: CASSQYSGGTSYEQYF.